These 3 T cell receptor beta chains were sequenced from one sample in a study of CD8 T cells in ankylosing spondylitis. TCRdb re-called the 5' RACE reads with MiXCR, one entry per CDR3 protein. The data contain about 42,000 distinct CDR3 sequences, 4% of them singletons. The sequenced sample consisted of blood, either unsorted or a sorted T cell fraction (not recorded which). Receptor source: a female donor with ankylosing spondylitis or in good health (not recorded which).

At least ten counts were recorded for this clonotype. The CDR3 coding sequence is TGTGCCAGCAGCGTAGAGGCAGTCTACAATGAGCAGTTCTTC. It encodes CASSVEAVYNEQFF. The chain employs TRBV9 and TRBJ2-1; D not certain. Germline V gives CDR1 SGDLS, CDR2 YYNGEE. The V and J ends lost 0 bases and 3 bases respectively, with 7 bases between them. The CDR3 covers 14 residues.

The sample holds many counts of this clonotype. The rearrangement links TRBV9 to TRBJ1-5; D is unclear. Looked up from germline, CDR1 is SGDLS and CDR2 is YYNGEE. V was clipped by 0 bases and J by 5 bases, with 18 bases between them. There are 17 residues in the CDR3. The DNA of the CDR3 is TGTGCCAGCAGCGTAGCTGCGGGGATCTCCGGTGATCAGCCCCAGCATTTT. The encoded protein is CASSVAAGISGDQPQHF.

This clonotype is labeled medium-sized. This chain connects TRBV12-3 or TRBV12-4 to TRBJ1-5, with 7 bases matching TRBD1. The J segment lost 2 bases and the V segment lost 6 bases, leaving 16 bases of the junction unmatched. This CDR3 is built from 18 residues. CDR3 DNA: TGTGCCAGCAGGGACTCGGACTCAGGGGGGGAGGGCAATCAGCCCCAGCATTTT. The encoded protein is CASRDSDSGGEGNQPQHF.